The sequence of this T cell receptor (beta chain) was determined in a study of CD8 T cells in Susac syndrome. Across the whole study: Treatment at blood withdrawal was none, corticosteroids, or intravenous immunoglobulin alone in Susac syndrome patients.

Random-hexamer reverse transcription was applied to roughly 0.45 to 1 ug RNA. Amplification of the TCR beta CDR3 was carried out by immunoSEQ multiplex PCR, which spanned a total of 54 Vbeta and 13 Jbeta segments. TCRdb reprocessed the immunoSEQ multiplex PCR reads with MiXCR, giving one entry per CDR3 protein. This sample has about 190,000 distinct CDR3 sequences, with roughly nine tenths found just once. The junction had 8 bases not matched to a gene; V was cut back by 6 bases and J by 0 bases. The CDR3 is made up of 17 amino acids. Germline-derived CDR1 and CDR2 are ENHRY and SYGVKD. Sequencing of TCR beta was carried out in blood CD8+ and CD4+ T cells.

The sequence was obtained from a human donor with Susac syndrome. Sequenced material: CD4+ T cells from PBMCs. The V and J genes are TRBV10-3 and TRBJ2-6; 7 positions agree with TRBD2. CDR3 amino acids: CAIRGGVFRSGANVLTF. CDR3 nucleotides: TGTGCCATCAGGGGGGGGGTTTTCCGCTCTGGGGCCAACGTCCTGACTTTC.